These 11 T cell receptor beta chains came from one sample sequenced in a study of T-cell memory formation after mild COVID-19 (dated by TCRdb to the early 2020s). The method behind the library was 5' RACE. Sequencing used an Illumina NovaSeq 6000. TCRdb reanalyzed the raw reads on its own, using fastp at Q25 for trimming and MiXCR for clone calling, and kept in-frame beta chains. A single entry per CDR3 protein holds the most common genes and DNA from its merged rows. The sample data list some 450,000 distinct CDR3 sequences, and approximately 20% of these were observed just once. The ten top clones hold 7.5% to 9.5% of the sample. Sequenced: PBMCs or a T cell subset sorted from them (not recorded which). These receptors originate from an adult woman who had mild COVID-19 (a few samples of this study predate the infection). The sample titles of this study are shuffled in the database, so cell type and time point are left out; the donor was told from shared clones.

The table lists this clonotype with a few counts. The chain's CDR3 is CASSIPPGQGPSNSPLHF. The CDR3 DNA reads TGTGCCAGCAGCATACCTCCGGGACAGGGACCATCCAATTCACCCCTCCACTTT. V is TRBV5-6 and J is TRBJ1-6; TRBD1 matches 9 bases. There are 18 residues in the CDR3. Germline values: CDR1 SGHDT, CDR2 YYEEEE. V lost 4 bases and J lost 7; bases outside the gene matches: 15.

V is TRBV29-1 and J is TRBJ2-7; TRBD1 agrees at 8 bases. CDR1 and CDR2 (germline): SQVTM, ANQGSEA. This CDR3 spans 12 amino acids. Trimming cost V 7 bases and J 6 bases; bases outside gene matches: 8. CDR3 sequence (DNA): TGCAGCGGGGGACAGGCTAGCTCCGAGCAGTACTTC. This encodes CSGGQASSEQYF.

This chain connects TRBV20-1 to TRBJ1-4; D unresolved. V lost 0 bases to trimming and J lost 5 bases, with 13 bases between them. The CDR3 covers 15 residues. Germline V lookup: CDR1 DFQATT, CDR2 SNEGSKA (reference sequence). Written as DNA, the CDR3 is TGCAGTGCTAGAGATTTCGGGAGTTCAAATGAAAAACTGTTTTTT. Protein product: CSARDFGSSNEKLFF.

There are a few counts of this clonotype. The chain carries TRBV15 and TRBJ1-1; the match to TRBD1 covers 7 bases. After removal of 5 bases from V and 1 base from J, the junction contained 7 bases not matched to a gene. CDR3 length: 15 residues. Germline V gene lookup returns CDR1 LNHNV and CDR2 YYDKDF (reference sequence). The CDR3: CATSPTGPGNTEAFF. The CDR3 nucleotides read TGTGCCACCAGCCCGACAGGGCCAGGGAACACTGAAGCTTTCTTT. Full variable domain (rest looked up from reference TRBV15 and TRBJ1-1): DAMVIQNPRYQVTQFGKPVTLSCSQTLNHNVMYWYQQKSSQAPKLLFHYYDKDFNNEADTPDNFQSRRPNTSFCFLDIRSPGLGDTAMYLCATSPTGPGNTEAFFGQGTRLTVV.

The chain employs TRBV19 and TRBJ2-5, with 10 positions matching TRBD1. V gave up 10 bases and J gave up 6 bases; unmatched junction bases: 14. The germline V gene has CDR1 LNHDA and CDR2 SQIVND (reference sequence). This CDR3 comprises 15 residues. CDR3 sequence: CATSTSGTGAQTQYF. The CDR3 DNA reads TGTGCCACTTCGACCTCCGGGACAGGGGCTCAGACCCAGTACTTC.

This clonotype was seen more than once but under ten times. The V and J genes are TRBV5-1 and TRBJ1-1; D possibly corresponds to TRBD1 (6 bases). The germline V gene has CDR1 SGHRS and CDR2 YFSETQ. The CDR3 has 15 amino acids. The V gene lost 2 bases and the J gene lost 0 bases, with 11 bases spanning the gap. CDR3 sequence (DNA): TGCGCCAGCAGCTTCTGGACAGAGATGAACACTGAAGCTTTCTTT. This sequence encodes CASSFWTEMNTEAFF. Full variable domain (missing parts from reference TRBV5-1 and TRBJ1-1): KAGVTQTPRYLIKTRGQQVTLSCSPISGHRSVSWYQQTPGQGLQFLFEYFSETQRNKGNFPGRFSGRQFSNSRSEMNVSTLELGDSALYLCASSFWTEMNTEAFFGQGTRLTVV.

This clonotype was detected only a few times. V and J are TRBV12-3 or TRBV12-4 and TRBJ1-2; no firm D call. V lost 5 bases and J lost 0, with 13 bases in between. The CDR3 runs to 15 residues. The CDR3 nucleotides are TGTGCCAGCAGTCCTAAGACACTAGCTAACTATGGCTACACCTTC. Translation gives CASSPKTLANYGYTF.

J is TRBJ2-2 and V is TRBV6-5, with D unclear. CDR1 and CDR2 (germline): MNHEY, SVGAGI. This CDR3 has 14 amino acids. The V and J ends lost 7 bases and 1 base respectively, with 10 bases between them. CDR3 nucleotides: TGTGCCAGCACCCCAGTCGAGAACACCGGGGAGCTGTTTTTT. This gives the protein CASTPVENTGELFF.

This clonotype was counted a single time. J is TRBJ1-2 and V is TRBV12-3 or TRBV12-4; 7 positions match TRBD1. The CDR3 extends over 13 amino acids. Losses at the gene ends were 5 bases for V and 6 bases for J; bases not matched to a gene: 6. CDR3 nucleotide sequence: TGTGCCAGCAGTACCGGGACAGTGAATGGCTACACCTTC. Translation gives CASSTGTVNGYTF.

This clonotype was seen a few times. The V and J genes are TRBV4-1 and TRBJ2-5, with D hard to call. Germline values: CDR1 MGHRA, CDR2 YSYEKL. The CDR3 is 14 amino acids. The V end was cut by 6 bases, the J end by 4 bases, with 15 bases between. The CDR3 nucleotides read TGCGCCAGCAGTTCCACTGAAGTGCCAGAGACCCAGTACTTC. It specifies CASSSTEVPETQYF.

The sample holds a few counts of this clonotype. V gene TRBV18 combines with J gene TRBJ2-7; TRBD1 matches at 7 bases. CDR3 size: 17 residues. Germline trimming cut 3 bases from V and 0 bases from J; bases unmatched to any gene: 11. Germline lookup yields CDR1 KGHSH and CDR2 LQKENI. CDR3 residues: CASSPPGFDRDSYEQYF. The CDR3 DNA is TGTGCCAGCTCACCTCCCGGATTTGACAGGGACTCCTACGAGCAGTACTTC.